This T cell receptor beta chain was obtained from a study of response to subunit inactivated influenza vaccine. Study-wide findings and caveats: With each seasonal influenza vaccination, the authors suggested, few new T cells are recruited.

TCRdb re-derived calls from the RT-PCR reads in MiXCR, one entry per CDR3 protein. The repertoire holds more than 550,000 distinct CDR3 sequences, with about 11% as singletons. This clonotype has only one observation. Its antigen is unknown. One end of the junction does not line up with germline, which may come from a read error. CDR1 is DFQATT, CDR2 SNEGSKA, per germline (reference sequence). CDR3 length: 15 amino acids. Material: PBMCs from blood, obtained on the day of vaccination. V and J are TRBV20-1 and TRBJ2-3; 9 bases agree with TRBD1. This receptor was identified in a man aged 50 to 60 who received an inactivated influenza vaccine. The CDR3 DNA reads as TGCTGTGCTACCCGGACAGGGGCTAGCACAGATACGCAGTATTTT. Translation gives CCATRTGASTDTQYF.